A single sample is the source of the 12 T cell receptor beta chains below, sequenced in a study of T cell responses to AZD1222 COVID-19 vaccine. The repertoire was sequenced with immunoSEQ multiplex PCR; TCRdb's copy has only in-frame clones and lacks some. The sample holds around 130,000 clones, 86% seen once. Source: peripheral blood, taken on day 0 of AZD1222 vaccination. The receptors were sampled from an adult in good health.

The chain has TRBV10-2 and TRBJ2-3, with 9 bases aligning to TRBD2. This CDR3 region has 15 residues. CDR1 WSHSY and CDR2 SAAADI come from the germline V gene. The V and J ends lost 9 bases and 0 bases, in that order; junction bases with no gene match: 7. The DNA for the CDR3 is TGCGCCAGTAAAGGACTAGCGATTAGCACAGATACGCAGTATTTT. Translation: CASKGLAISTDTQYF.

This clone was detected once. The genes are TRBV5-1 and TRBJ2-5; D is unclear. The germline gives CDR1 SGHRS, CDR2 YFSETQ. V lost 3 bases, J lost 7 bases, and 7 bases lay in between. The CDR3 extends over 11 amino acids. DNA of the CDR3: TGCGCCAGCAGCTCCGGCATGACCCAGTACTTC. This translates into CASSSGMTQYF.

The genes are TRBV7-2 and TRBJ2-1; 11 bases line up with TRBD2. The CDR3 loop spans 15 amino acids. The V gene's germline CDR1 is SGHTA and CDR2 FQGNSA. V lost 4 bases and J lost 5; bases outside the gene matches: 4. The CDR3 loop is CASSSTSGGHNEQFF. In DNA, the CDR3 is TGTGCCAGCAGCTCTACTAGCGGGGGCCACAATGAGCAGTTCTTC.

This clone was picked up a small number of times. The rearrangement joins TRBV6-1 to TRBJ2-2; D may be TRBD1 or TRBD2 (5 bases each). Germline CDR1 is MNHNS and CDR2 is SASEGT. The CDR3 spans 15 residues. Trimming took 2 bases from V and 2 from J, leaving 9 bases between them. The CDR3 coding sequence is TGTGCCAGCAGTGAAAAAGGGGACAACACCGGGGAGCTGTTTTTT. Its protein product is CASSEKGDNTGELFF.

In nucleotides, the CDR3 is TGTGCCTGGAGTCGGAGCCTTGGGAACACTGAAGCTTTCTTT. The encoded protein is CAWSRSLGNTEAFF. The chain recombines TRBV30 with TRBJ1-1; D ambiguous. Trimming stripped 2 bases from V and 1 base from J, with 11 bases between. Germline V gives CDR1 GTSNPN, CDR2 SVGIG (reference sequence). This CDR3 is 14 amino acids long. Using reference TRBV30 and TRBJ1-1 for the parts outside the CDR3, the full variable domain is SQTIHQWPATLVQPVGSPLSLECTVEGTSNPNLYWYRQAAGRGLQLLFYSVGIGQISSEVPQNLSASRPQDRQFILSSKKLLLSDSGFYLCAWSRSLGNTEAFFGQGTRLTVV.

The rearrangement links TRBV27 to TRBJ1-5; tentative D call: TRBD1 (6 bases). The CDR3 consists of 12 residues. Germline lookup yields CDR1 MNHEY and CDR2 SMNVEV (reference sequence). The V end lost 6 bases, the J end lost 7 bases, and 10 bases lay between the germline ends. The DNA of the CDR3 is TGTGCCAGCAGAAAACAGGGCCAGCCCCAGCATTTT. This sequence encodes CASRKQGQPQHF.

The CDR3 nucleotides are TGTGCCAGCAGTTACTCGAACGGACTGAACACTGAAGCTTTCTTT. Translating gives CASSYSNGLNTEAFF. The rearrangement joins TRBV6-5 to TRBJ1-1; D is uncertain. CDR1 MNHEY and CDR2 SVGAGI come from the germline V gene. The CDR3 has 15 amino acids. The V end was cut by 0 bases, the J end by 0 bases, with 8 bases between.

V usage is TRBV3-1 (or the pseudogene TRBV3-2) and J usage is TRBJ2-1, with 14 positions matching TRBD2. The germline V gene encodes CDR1 LGHDT and CDR2 YNNKEL (reference sequence). V lost 4 bases to trimming and J lost 5 bases; unmatched junction nucleotides: 4. The CDR3 is 16 residues long. The CDR3 DNA follows: TGTGCCAGCAGCCCAGGACTAGCGGGGGGCGACAATGAGCAGTTCTTC. Translating it yields CASSPGLAGGDNEQFF.

This clone has a single count. The germline gene is not matched at one end of the junction; a read error may be the cause. The chain has TRBV3-1 (or the pseudogene TRBV3-2) and TRBJ1-2; no clear D. This CDR3 is built from 12 residues. CDR1 LGHDT and CDR2 YNNKEL come from the germline V gene (reference sequence). The CDR3 here is CASSQAFYGSTF. CDR3 sequence (DNA): TGTGCCAGCAGCCAAGCATTCTACGGCTCCACCTTC.

The chain joins TRBV10-3 to TRBJ1-5; D is ambiguous. Germline CDR1 and CDR2: ENHRY and SYGVKD. The CDR3 runs 14 residues. Trimming cost V 5 bases and J 1 base, with 9 bases left between them. CDR3: CAISLQRSNQPQHF. The DNA for the CDR3 is TGTGCCATCAGTCTACAGAGAAGCAATCAGCCCCAGCATTTT.

The rearrangement links TRBV14 to TRBJ2-1; 10 bases match TRBD2. CDR3 length: 18 amino acids. Germline trimming cut 1 base from V and 1 base from J; bases unmatched to any gene: 7. Per the germline V gene, CDR1 is SGHDN and CDR2 is FVKESK. The CDR3 is CASSQGLAGEWSYNEQFF. Written as DNA, the CDR3 is TGTGCCAGCAGCCAAGGCCTAGCGGGAGAATGGTCCTACAATGAGCAGTTCTTC.

The CDR3 loop reads CASSQGTGFLYGYTF. The DNA of the CDR3 is TGCGCCAGCAGCCAGGGGACAGGGTTTCTCTACGGCTACACCTTC. V and J are TRBV4-1 and TRBJ1-2, with TRBD1 identical over 9 bases. With V trimmed by 3 bases and J by 8 bases, 10 bases remained unmatched. The length of the CDR3 is 15 residues. CDR1 MGHRA and CDR2 YSYEKL come from the germline V gene.